The 25 T cell receptor beta chains given below trace back to one sample, sequenced in a study of blood T cell repertoires in COVID-19. Here immunoSEQ multiplex PCR was the method, and the copy in TCRdb shows in-frame clones only, minus some. This sample yields around 300,000 clones, of which 80% to 95% are seen a single time; 0.9% to 1.2% belongs to the top ten. Sequenced input: PBMCs or T cells enriched from blood (not recorded which). The receptors shown here come from a woman younger than 45 who had recovered from COVID-19.

This clone was observed once. The chain joins TRBV29-1 to TRBJ2-7, with a tentative D call TRBD2 (6 bases). Trimming took 3 bases from V and 5 from J, leaving 14 bases between them. The CDR3 contains 13 residues. Germline V CDR1 and CDR2: SQVTM, ANQGSEA. The CDR3 bases are TGCAGCGTTGAGGAAGCCGGGAGTGACGAGCAGTACTTC. Translating it yields CSVEEAGSDEQYF.

CDR3 nucleotide sequence: TGTGCCAGCAGTGAAGCGCTCGGGGGGGCCGGCAATCAGCCCCAGCATTTT. It yields the protein CASSEALGGAGNQPQHF. The chain links TRBV2 to TRBJ1-5; a weak D match, TRBD1 (6 bases). The CDR3 has 17 residues. Trimming removed 0 bases at V and 2 bases at J, with 14 bases between. CDR1 and CDR2 from the germline V gene are SNHLY and FYNNEI.

The CDR3 region is CASSPPRGESEKLFF. The CDR3 DNA reads as TGTGCCAGCTCACCGCCGCGGGGGGAGTCTGAAAAACTGTTTTTT. The chain joins TRBV18 to TRBJ1-4; D might be TRBD1 (5 bases). Germline lookup yields CDR1 KGHSH and CDR2 LQKENI. Trimming removed 3 bases from V and 7 bases from J, with 15 bases in between. The CDR3 covers 15 residues. Combining the CDR3 with reference TRBV18 and TRBJ1-4 gives the whole variable domain NAGVMQNPRHLVRRRGQEARLRCSPMKGHSHVYWYRQLPEEGLKFMVYLQKENIIDESGMPKERFSAEFPKEGPSILRIQQVVRGDSAAYFCASSPPRGESEKLFFGSGTQLSVL.

The V and J genes are TRBV11-2 and TRBJ2-3, with 8 bases lining up with TRBD2. Per germline, CDR1 SGHAT and CDR2 FQNNGV. There are 15 residues in the CDR3. The junction had 5 bases not matched to a gene; V was cut back by 5 bases and J by 1 base. CDR3 region: CASSPMTSGTDTQYF. In DNA, the CDR3 is TGTGCCAGCAGCCCCATGACTAGCGGCACAGATACGCAGTATTTT.

The gene calls are TRBV18 and TRBJ2-5; D gene ambiguous. The V end lost 4 bases, the J end lost 5 bases, and 11 bases lay between the germline ends. The CDR3 totals 13 residues. Germline V gives CDR1 KGHSH, CDR2 LQKENI. CDR3 sequence reads: CASSRTTLETQYF. CDR3 coding DNA: TGTGCCAGCTCACGAACAACCCTGGAGACCCAGTACTTC.

The rearrangement uses TRBV27 and TRBJ1-5, with 7 bases identical to TRBD1. CDR1 and CDR2 (germline): MNHEY, SMNVEV (reference sequence). J gave up 2 bases and V 5 bases, and 12 bases lay outside the gene matches. The CDR3 length is 17 residues. CDR3 in DNA: TGTGCCAGCAGTCTGTCACAGGGGTCGGATGGCAATCAGCCCCAGCATTTT. Encoded protein: CASSLSQGSDGNQPQHF.

The V and J genes are TRBV12-5 and TRBJ1-1; no definite D call. Trimming took 8 bases from V and 1 from J, leaving 17 bases between them. CDR3 size: 15 residues. Germline CDR1 is LGHNT and CDR2 is FRNRAP. The CDR3 here is CASSSSVGGNTEAFF. The CDR3, as DNA: TGTGCTAGTTCCTCATCGGTTGGAGGGAACACTGAAGCTTTCTTT.

This chain joins TRBV11-2 and TRBJ1-1; TRBD1 might be the D (5 bases). In germline, CDR1 is SGHAT, CDR2 FQNNGV. With 5 bases removed from V and 5 bases from J, the gap between germline ends came to 18 bases. The CDR3 spans 15 residues. CDR3 coding DNA: TGTGCCAGCAGCACCATCCAGGGAGGTGATACTGAAGCTTTCTTT. As protein: CASSTIQGGDTEAFF. Based on the CDR3 plus reference TRBV11-2 and TRBJ1-1, the full variable domain is EAGVAQSPRYKIIEKRQSVAFWCNPISGHATLYWYQQILGQGPKLLIQFQNNGVVDDSQLPKDRFSAERLKGVDSTLKIQPAKLEDSAVYLCASSTIQGGDTEAFFGQGTRLTVV.

The rearrangement joins TRBV5-1 to TRBJ2-1; 10 bases are a match to TRBD2. The CDR3 totals 16 residues. V dropped 4 bases and J dropped 2; count of bases not matched to a gene: 6. Germline V gene lookup returns CDR1 SGHRS and CDR2 YFSETQ. CDR3 region: CASSHNGLAAYNEQFF. As DNA, the CDR3 is TGCGCCAGCAGCCACAACGGACTAGCGGCCTACAATGAGCAGTTCTTC.

The rearrangement links TRBV5-6 to TRBJ2-3; a weak D match, TRBD2 (6 bases). The CDR3 extends over 14 amino acids. Germline V CDR1 and CDR2: SGHDT, YYEEEE. V was pared by 2 bases and J by 5 bases, with 12 bases between. Written as DNA, the CDR3 is TGTGCCAGCAGCTTCTACCTAGCGATAGATACGCAGTATTTT. Protein: CASSFYLAIDTQYF.

The chain is built from TRBV7-2 and TRBJ2-1, with 7 bases that match TRBD2. The germline V gene encodes CDR1 SGHTA and CDR2 FQGNSA. CDR3 size: 18 residues. V was clipped by 3 bases and J by 2 bases; unmatched bases: 13. In DNA form, the CDR3 reads TGTGCCAGCAGCTTGTCCGTCGGGAGGCTAGCGGCCTACAATGAGCAGTTCTTC. Its translation is CASSLSVGRLAAYNEQFF.

The gene calls are TRBV18 and TRBJ1-2, with 11 bases that match TRBD1. CDR3 length: 14 residues. Germline CDR1 KGHSH, CDR2 LQKENI. The junction had 4 bases not matched to a gene; V was cut back by 3 bases and J by 7 bases. CDR3 in amino acids: CASSPEGTGGGYTF. The CDR3 DNA sequence: TGTGCCAGCTCACCGGAAGGGACAGGGGGTGGCTACACCTTC.

This chain uses TRBV25-1 with TRBJ1-1; no clear D gene. Germline CDR1 and CDR2: MGHDK and SYGVNS. Deletions cut 6 bases from V and 7 bases from J, with 15 bases between. The CDR3 totals 13 residues. The CDR3 DNA sequence: TGTGCCAGCAGCCCCAGCGGGCCGTTTGAAGCTTTCTTT. It translates to CASSPSGPFEAFF.

V and J are TRBV7-8 and TRBJ2-5; D gene unclear. Trimming stripped 3 bases from V and 4 bases from J, with 3 bases between. This CDR3 spans 11 amino acids. CDR1 and CDR2 (germline): SGHVS, FQNEAQ. The CDR3: CASSLAETQYF. In DNA, the CDR3 is TGTGCCAGCAGCTTGGCAGAGACCCAGTACTTC.

The chain employs TRBV28 and TRBJ1-1; no clear D. The CDR3 is 14 amino acids. The V and J ends lost 5 bases and 1 base respectively, with 11 bases between them. Germline V gives CDR1 MDHEN, CDR2 SYDVKM. The DNA of the CDR3 is TGTGCCAGCAGTACAAACCCCAGGAACACTGAAGCTTTCTTT. This gives the protein CASSTNPRNTEAFF.

The chain recombines TRBV6-5 with TRBJ2-7, with D possibly matching TRBD1 (5 bases). Deletions cut 6 bases from V and 0 bases from J, with 12 bases between. The germline V gene encodes CDR1 MNHEY and CDR2 SVGAGI. The length of the CDR3 is 14 residues. This CDR3 reads CASSRTLSSYEQYF. Here the CDR3 DNA reads TGTGCCAGCAGCCGGACATTGAGCTCCTACGAGCAGTACTTC.

The chain carries TRBV19 and TRBJ1-1; 10 bases map to TRBD1. V lost 8 bases to trimming and J lost 4 bases; unmatched junction nucleotides: 19. Germline V gene data show CDR1 as LNHDA and CDR2 as SQIVND (reference sequence). The CDR3 contains 18 residues. CDR3: CASSPIDRGRFRSTEAFF. The CDR3 DNA reads as TGTGCCAGTTCCCCCATTGACAGGGGGCGGTTTAGAAGCACTGAAGCTTTCTTT.

The chain links TRBV4-3 to TRBJ2-7, with 7 bases that match TRBD1. Per the germline V gene, CDR1 is LGHNA and CDR2 is YSLEER. The CDR3 is made up of 15 amino acids. J lost 4 bases, V lost 1 base, and 7 bases had no gene match. CDR3 sequence reads: CASSQVRDSLYEQYF. The CDR3 DNA reads TGCGCCAGCAGCCAAGTAAGGGACAGCCTATACGAGCAGTACTTC.

The V call is TRBV4-3, the J call TRBJ2-7; 8 bases align to TRBD2. Germline V lookup: CDR1 LGHNA, CDR2 YSLEER. CDR3 length equals 16 residues. The J segment lost 3 bases and the V segment lost 0 bases, leaving 7 bases of the junction unmatched. DNA of the CDR3: TGCGCCAGCAGCCAAGATTTGGTAGCGGGAAACTACGAGCAGTACTTC. The encoded protein is CASSQDLVAGNYEQYF.

The rearrangement joins TRBV18 to TRBJ2-7; 7 bases line up with TRBD1. The CDR3 is 16 amino acids. Germline V CDR1 and CDR2: KGHSH, LQKENI. V lost 0 bases, J lost 2 bases, and 7 bases stayed unmatched. The CDR3 sequence: CASSPPKGQGAYEQYF. The CDR3 DNA sequence: TGTGCCAGCTCACCACCCAAAGGGCAGGGGGCCTACGAGCAGTACTTC.

This clone was seen only once. The chain joins TRBV7-2 to TRBJ1-1; D is possibly TRBD1 (5 bases). Trimming took off 1 base at V and 1 base at J, with 13 bases between the two ends. This CDR3 comprises 16 residues. Germline V lookup: CDR1 SGHTA, CDR2 FQGNSA. As DNA, the CDR3 is TGTGCCAGCAGCTTAGGAGAGACAGCCTGGAACACTGAAGCTTTCTTT. It is translated as CASSLGETAWNTEAFF.

This chain links TRBV5-1 with TRBJ1-5; possible D gene TRBD1, 6 bases. CDR1 is SGHRS and CDR2 is YFSETQ in the germline V gene. Trimming took 0 bases from V and 2 from J, leaving 9 bases between them. The CDR3 sequence is 15 residues long. The CDR3 nucleotides read TGCGCCAGCAGCTTGGCGGGGGGCGGCAATCAGCCCCAGCATTTT. It yields the protein CASSLAGGGNQPQHF. The full variable domain, its missing parts supplied by reference TRBV5-1 and TRBJ1-5, is KAGVTQTPRYLIKTRGQQVTLSCSPISGHRSVSWYQQTPGQGLQFLFEYFSETQRNKGNFPGRFSGRQFSNSRSEMNVSTLELGDSALYLCASSLAGGGNQPQHFGDGTRLSIL.

The CDR3 bases are TGTGCCAGCAGTCCTTTCGACAGGCACGAGCAGTACTTC. Translated, it gives CASSPFDRHEQYF. This chain uses TRBV28 with TRBJ2-7; possible D gene TRBD1, 6 bases. The CDR3 totals 13 residues. Germline-derived CDR1 and CDR2 are MDHEN and SYDVKM. V lost 5 bases to trimming and J lost 5 bases, with 13 bases between them.

This clone occurred once. V and J are TRBV5-1 and TRBJ2-1; TRBD2 agrees at 8 bases. J lost 7 bases, V lost 2 bases, and 11 bases had no gene match. The CDR3 covers 16 residues. Germline V CDR1 and CDR2: SGHRS, YFSETQ. In nucleotides, the CDR3 is TGCGCCAGCAGCTTTAGCGGGATCGGCTTATTGAATGAGCAGTTCTTC. Translation gives CASSFSGIGLLNEQFF.

V gene TRBV28 combines with J gene TRBJ1-5; D possibly corresponds to TRBD1 (5 bases). V shed 6 bases and J shed 4 bases, with 13 bases lying between them. This CDR3 has 14 amino acids. Germline V CDR1 and CDR2: MDHEN, SYDVKM. CDR3 nucleotide sequence: TGTGCCAGCAGCTCTCCTGGGGGGAATCAGCCCCAGCATTTT. Translated: CASSSPGGNQPQHF.